This T cell receptor (beta chain) was captured in a study of OX40 agonist ivuxolimab in advanced cancers. Findings of the study overall: At doses 0.1 to 3.0 mg/kg, CD4+ and CD8+ clones expanded. On average, CD8+ T cells showed a greater number of expanded clones than CD4+.

TCRdb's table, derived via immunoSEQ multiplex PCR, lists solely in-frame clones and lacks some. The sample yields 100,000 or so clones, roughly nine tenths seen once. Worth noting for this clone: Its antigen is undetermined.

Looked up from germline, CDR1 is SEHNR and CDR2 is FQNEAQ (reference sequence). Trimming at V came to 8 bases and at J to 5 bases, leaving 9 bases not matched to a gene. CDR3 size: 14 residues. The sequence derives from an adult with an advanced solid tumor such as melanoma, head and neck, liver or kidney cancer. The rearrangement links TRBV7-9 to TRBJ2-5, with 9 bases identical to TRBD2. The source material was CD4+ or CD8+ T cells sorted from blood, sampled in a trial of the OX40 agonist ivuxolimab. In DNA form, the CDR3 reads TGTGCCAGCCGGGTAGCGGGAGTTCACGAGACCCAGTACTTC. Its translation is CASRVAGVHETQYF.